What follows are 28 T cell receptor beta chains derived from one specimen sequenced in a study of beta chain features in type 1 diabetes. Study outcomes and limitations: Patients with Type 1 diabetes showed moderately but significantly shorter TCRB CDR3s in all four CD4+ subsets.

TCRB transcripts that were expressed got sequenced, as all of the isolated RNA had been reverse transcribed. Libraries were prepared by immunoSEQ multiplex PCR; TCRdb keeps only in-frame clonotypes and omits some of them. The repertoire has fewer than 350,000 clones, about 15% of them found once; the top ten carry less than 0.02%. The antigens these receptors bind are not known. Sequenced material: naive CD4+ T cells from blood. The receptors originated from a man aged 18 to 29 with type 1 diabetes.

The sample holds a few counts of this clone. The chain combines TRBV18 with TRBJ2-2, with D unresolved. Trimming took off 1 base at V and 2 bases at J, with 14 bases between the two ends. Per germline, CDR1 KGHSH and CDR2 LQKENI. This CDR3 is 17 amino acids long. The CDR3 DNA is TGTGCCAGCTCACCACGCTTGTGGAGCCCTAACACCGGGGAGCTGTTTTTT. Residues: CASSPRLWSPNTGELFF. Looking up the rest from reference TRBV18 and TRBJ2-2 gives the full variable domain: NAGVMQNPRHLVRRRGQEARLRCSPMKGHSHVYWYRQLPEEGLKFMVYLQKENIIDESGMPKERFSAEFPKEGPSILRIQQVVRGDSAAYFCASSPRLWSPNTGELFFGEGSRLTVL.

This chain connects TRBV11-2 to TRBJ1-5; 7 bases agree with TRBD1. Germline V gene lookup returns CDR1 SGHAT and CDR2 FQNNGV. V dropped 5 bases and J dropped 7; count of bases not matched to a gene: 11. The CDR3 has 15 amino acids. The CDR3 sequence is CASSTEQGTGQPQHF. The DNA for the CDR3 is TGTGCCAGCAGCACTGAACAGGGGACGGGACAGCCCCAGCATTTT.

This clone has just a few counts. The V and J genes are TRBV5-1 and TRBJ2-5; the match to TRBD1 covers 8 bases. Germline loops: CDR1 SGHRS, CDR2 YFSETQ. CDR3 length: 17 residues. After removal of 0 bases from V and 2 bases from J, the junction contained 9 bases not matched to a gene. DNA of the CDR3: TGCGCCAGCAGCTTGGAAGGGGACAGGATCTTACAAGAGACCCAGTACTTC. It codes for CASSLEGDRILQETQYF.

This CDR3 reads CASSADRGRTDTQYF. In nucleotides, the CDR3 is TGTGCCAGTAGTGCGGACAGGGGGAGAACAGATACGCAGTATTTT. The rearrangement links TRBV19 to TRBJ2-3; 10 bases line up with TRBD1. CDR1 and CDR2 (germline): LNHDA, SQIVND (reference sequence). V lost 5 bases, J lost 3 bases, and 5 bases stayed unmatched. The CDR3 runs to 15 residues.

The sample holds a few counts of this clone. This chain links TRBV30 with TRBJ2-5, with 11 bases that match TRBD2. The V gene's germline CDR1 is GTSNPN and CDR2 SVGIG (reference sequence). This CDR3 is 15 amino acids long. Trimming took 4 bases from V and 7 from J; bases not matched to a gene: 11. The CDR3 DNA is TGTGCCTGGAAAGACCGACTAGCGGGGACCGGGACCCAGTACTTC. Translating gives CAWKDRLAGTGTQYF.

CDR3 sequence (DNA): TGTGCCAGCCACTCGTGGCCCAGAGGCAAAAACATTCAGTACTTC. Its protein product is CASHSWPRGKNIQYF. The chain links TRBV11-2 to TRBJ2-4; unclear D gene. The germline V gene encodes CDR1 SGHAT and CDR2 FQNNGV. V was trimmed by 8 bases and J by 3 bases, leaving 17 bases between them. The CDR3 contains 15 residues.

This chain uses TRBV27 with TRBJ2-3; tentative D call: TRBD1 (6 bases). Germline CDR1 and CDR2: MNHEY and SMNVEV (reference sequence). V lost 5 bases to trimming and J lost 0 bases, with 18 bases between them. This CDR3 region has 17 residues. The CDR3 region has the DNA TGTGCCAGCAGTGTCGAACCGACAGGACCGAGCACAGATACGCAGTATTTT. This codes for CASSVEPTGPSTDTQYF.

In this sample, this clone turned up a few times. This chain links TRBV4-1 with TRBJ1-2, with unresolved D. V lost 3 bases and J lost 2, with 10 bases in between. Germline lookup yields CDR1 MGHRA and CDR2 YSYEKL. There are 14 residues in the CDR3. CDR3 residues: CASSQPGTNYGYTF. CDR3 bases: TGCGCCAGCAGCCAGCCAGGAACCAACTATGGCTACACCTTC.

There are a few counts of this clone. CDR3 in amino acids: CASSGRLALNNEQFF. CDR3 coding DNA: TGTGCCAGCAGCGGGCGACTAGCGCTTAACAATGAGCAGTTCTTC. This chain joins TRBV5-4 and TRBJ2-1; TRBD2 agrees at 8 bases. CDR1 is SGHNT, CDR2 YYREEE, per germline (reference sequence). The CDR3 is 15 amino acids. V gave up 4 bases and J gave up 5 bases; unmatched junction bases: 8.

The rearrangement uses TRBV5-1 and TRBJ2-7; TRBD2 might be the D (5 bases). The germline V and J ends were trimmed by 5 bases and 4 bases, with 19 bases remaining between them. The germline V gene encodes CDR1 SGHRS and CDR2 YFSETQ. The CDR3 is 15 residues long. The CDR3 sequence: CASRWSADLIYEQYF. The CDR3 nucleotides read TGCGCCAGCAGGTGGTCAGCGGACCTGATTTACGAGCAGTACTTC.

The rearrangement uses TRBV5-1 and TRBJ2-4; 8 bases map to TRBD2. J was trimmed by 3 bases and V by 0 bases; bases with no gene match: 11. The CDR3 extends over 18 amino acids. Germline CDR1 reads SGHRS; CDR2 reads YFSETQ. The CDR3 loop reads CASSLVFRGRPGKNIQYF. Written as DNA, the CDR3 is TGCGCCAGCAGCTTGGTTTTCCGCGGGAGGCCTGGCAAAAACATTCAGTACTTC.

This clone appeared a few times. The chain has TRBV9 and TRBJ2-1; TRBD2 might be the D (6 bases). CDR3 size: 17 residues. Trimming pared 0 bases from V and 7 bases from J, leaving 20 bases between. The germline gives CDR1 SGDLS, CDR2 YYNGEE. As DNA, the CDR3 is TGTGCCAGCAGCGTAGCTTGGAGGGGCGCCGGTGGGAATGAGCAGTTCTTC. This codes for CASSVAWRGAGGNEQFF.

The chain recombines TRBV5-1 with TRBJ1-1; D gene ambiguous. Germline V gene lookup returns CDR1 SGHRS and CDR2 YFSETQ. Trimming left V 4 bases short and J 5 bases short, with 15 bases between. The CDR3 contains 14 residues. CDR3 sequence: CASSLGVGKTEAFF. The CDR3 DNA reads as TGCGCCAGCAGCCTCGGGGTGGGAAAGACTGAAGCTTTCTTT.

This clone was counted a few times. The chain is built from TRBV18 and TRBJ1-2; D ambiguous. The V and J ends lost 5 bases and 6 bases respectively, with 13 bases between them. In germline, CDR1 is KGHSH, CDR2 LQKENI. CDR3 size: 13 residues. This CDR3 is CASSTTNGNGYTF. In nucleotides, the CDR3 is TGTGCCAGCTCAACGACAAACGGCAATGGCTACACCTTC.

This chain's CDR3 is CASSLNRGQTGELFF. The CDR3 nucleotides are TGTGCCAGCAGCCTAAACAGGGGGCAAACCGGGGAGCTGTTTTTT. J is TRBJ2-2 and V is TRBV7-2, with TRBD1 matching over 9 bases. CDR1 and CDR2 (germline): SGHTA, FQGNSA. This CDR3 has 15 residues. The junction had 6 bases not matched to a gene; V was cut back by 5 bases and J by 5 bases.

This chain connects TRBV5-1 to TRBJ2-1, with D possibly being TRBD2 (6 bases). V dropped 5 bases and J dropped 0 bases, with 9 bases sitting between them. CDR1 and CDR2 (germline): SGHRS, YFSETQ. CDR3 length: 14 amino acids. CDR3 sequence reads: CASSAGSSYNEQFF. CDR3 sequence (DNA): TGCGCCAGCAGTGCGGGGAGCTCCTACAATGAGCAGTTCTTC.

This clone was recorded a few times. The rearrangement links TRBV11-2 to TRBJ2-7, with unresolved D. This CDR3 region has 13 residues. Germline CDR1 is SGHAT and CDR2 is FQNNGV. Trimming left V 6 bases short and J 5 bases short, with 14 bases between. CDR3 sequence: CASSITGLNEQYF. The CDR3 nucleotides read TGTGCCAGCAGTATCACTGGTCTCAACGAGCAGTACTTC.

J is TRBJ2-1 and V is TRBV9, with D perhaps TRBD2 (5 bases). This CDR3 is 13 amino acids long. Between the trimmed V and J ends, which lost 3 bases and 9 bases, there was a span of 13 bases. In germline, CDR1 is SGDLS, CDR2 YYNGEE. CDR3 residues: CASSAAVRLEQFF. The CDR3 DNA follows: TGTGCCAGCAGCGCAGCGGTGAGGCTTGAGCAGTTCTTC.

The chain links TRBV7-2 to TRBJ2-6; D unresolved. Trimming took 5 bases from V and 5 from J, leaving 10 bases between them. This CDR3 contains 14 residues. CDR1 SGHTA and CDR2 FQGNSA come from the germline V gene. The CDR3 DNA is TGTGCCAGCAGCAACCACGAGCGGGCCAACGTCCTGACTTTC. Translating gives CASSNHERANVLTF.

This chain links TRBV28 with TRBJ2-7; perhaps TRBD2 as D (5 bases). The germline V and J ends were trimmed by 6 bases and 3 bases, with 12 bases remaining between them. The CDR3 sequence is 13 residues long. Germline lookup yields CDR1 MDHEN and CDR2 SYDVKM. The chain's CDR3 is CASRNGILYEQYF. The DNA of the CDR3 is TGTGCCAGCAGAAACGGGATTCTCTACGAGCAGTACTTC. Looking up the rest from reference TRBV28 and TRBJ2-7 gives the full variable domain: DVKVTQSSRYLVKRTGEKVFLECVQDMDHENMFWYRQDPGLGLRLIYFSYDVKMKEKGDIPEGYSVSREKKERFSLILESASTNQTSMYLCASRNGILYEQYFGPGTRLTVT.

The table lists this clone with a few counts. The rearrangement uses TRBV2 and TRBJ2-7; no clear D gene. With 4 bases removed from V and 0 bases from J, the gap between germline ends came to 10 bases. This CDR3 has 14 amino acids. Germline V gene data show CDR1 as SNHLY and CDR2 as FYNNEI. In nucleotides, the CDR3 is TGTGCCAGCAGTGTTCATGAGAGCTCCTACGAGCAGTACTTC. Translation gives CASSVHESSYEQYF.

V and J are TRBV6-5 and TRBJ2-7; the D gene is possibly TRBD1 (5 bases). Per the germline V gene, CDR1 is MNHEY and CDR2 is SVGAGI. The CDR3 spans 12 residues. V lost 6 bases and J 3 bases, leaving 9 bases between the germline ends. DNA for the CDR3: TGTGCCAGCAGAGACAGAGACTACGAGCAGTACTTC. Residues: CASRDRDYEQYF.

The genes are TRBV18 and TRBJ2-3; 10 nucleotides line up with TRBD2. Germline V gene lookup returns CDR1 KGHSH and CDR2 LQKENI. V gave up 3 bases and J gave up 1 base; unmatched junction bases: 4. This CDR3 has 16 amino acids. The CDR3 reads CASSPLAGVGTDTQYF. CDR3 DNA sequence: TGTGCCAGCTCACCTCTAGCGGGAGTTGGCACAGATACGCAGTATTTT.

There are a few counts of this clone. V and J are TRBV6-1 and TRBJ1-4; 8 bases are shared with TRBD1. V was pared by 4 bases and J by 11 bases, with 3 bases of the junction left unmatched. This CDR3 has 12 residues. CDR1 and CDR2 (germline): MNHNS, SASEGT. CDR3 bases: TGTGCCAGCAGTGGTTGGACAGGGAAACTGTTTTTT. Protein product: CASSGWTGKLFF.

The chain joins TRBV7-9 to TRBJ1-2; no clear D. Germline V gene data show CDR1 as SEHNR and CDR2 as FQNEAQ (reference sequence). Trimming stripped 2 bases from V and 2 bases from J, with 9 bases between. The CDR3 has 14 residues. The CDR3 loop reads CASSLLGPNYGYTF. The DNA of the CDR3 is TGTGCCAGCAGCTTACTTGGGCCCAACTATGGCTACACCTTC.

This clone has more than one count but fewer than ten. The chain uses TRBV2 and TRBJ1-1; D is unclear. The germline V and J ends were trimmed by 7 bases and 5 bases, with 11 bases remaining between them. Germline V gene data show CDR1 as SNHLY and CDR2 as FYNNEI. This CDR3 spans 12 amino acids. CDR3: CASMPGYTEAFF. DNA for the CDR3: TGTGCCAGCATGCCAGGTTATACTGAAGCTTTCTTT.

The chain is built from TRBV19 and TRBJ1-5; no firm D call. The CDR3 is 14 amino acids. Per the germline V gene, CDR1 is LNHDA and CDR2 is SQIVND (reference sequence). Trimming took 0 bases from V and 6 from J, leaving 9 bases between them. CDR3 bases: TGTGCCAGTAGTATAGAGCCAGTCATTCAGCCCCAGCATTTT. It translates to CASSIEPVIQPQHF.

This clone has a handful of counts. V gene TRBV9 combines with J gene TRBJ2-5; 10 positions agree with TRBD2. The V segment lost 3 bases and the J segment 5 bases; nucleotides outside the gene matches: 4. This CDR3 is 14 amino acids long. CDR1 is SGDLS, CDR2 YYNGEE, per germline. The CDR3 spells CASSGSGRSETQYF. As DNA, the CDR3 is TGTGCCAGCAGCGGTAGCGGGAGGAGCGAGACCCAGTACTTC.